One and the same sample provided the 18 T cell receptor beta chains below, sequenced in a study of T cells in Graves' hyperthyroidism and ophthalmopathy. The source material, RNA transcripts, was used to amplify TCR beta CDR3 regions. In the first-round RT-PCR of the TCR CDR3, the HTBI primer set was used. TCRdb called the multiplex PCR reads again in MiXCR, with one record for every CDR3 protein. This table has about 500,000 distinct CDR3 sequences, approximately 15% appearing once. Sample: blood. Source of these receptors: a woman younger than 35 with Graves' hyperthyroidism.

J is TRBJ1-2 and V is TRBV5-5; possibly TRBD1 for D (5 bases). The CDR3 loop spans 14 amino acids. Per the germline V gene, CDR1 is SGHKS and CDR2 is YYEKEE (reference sequence). Trimming took 6 bases from V and 0 from J, leaving 12 bases between them. CDR3 in DNA: TGTGCCAGCACCACCCGGGGGGCTAACTATGGCTACACCTTC. It translates to CASTTRGANYGYTF.

This clonotype showed up many times. The V gene is TRBV11-2, the J gene TRBJ1-2; 8 bases match TRBD1. The CDR3 runs 15 residues. The ends lost 5 bases at V and 2 bases at J; junction bases unmatched: 7. Germline CDR1 SGHAT, CDR2 FQNNGV. CDR3 loop: CASSQERTGNYGYTF. The CDR3 DNA sequence: TGTGCCAGCAGCCAAGAGCGGACAGGGAACTATGGCTACACCTTC.

This clonotype was seen repeatedly, ten times or more. The chain is built from TRBV7-8 and TRBJ1-2, with a weak D call TRBD1 (5 bases). V was trimmed by 5 bases and J by 0 bases, leaving 19 bases between them. CDR3 length: 17 residues. CDR1 SGHVS and CDR2 FQNEAQ come from the germline V gene. This CDR3 reads CASSPEGDGDPNYGYTF. DNA for the CDR3: TGTGCCAGCAGCCCAGAAGGGGACGGGGATCCTAACTATGGCTACACCTTC.

The chain is built from TRBV2 and TRBJ2-5, with 8 bases that match TRBD2. The V and J ends lost 7 bases and 2 bases, in that order; junction bases with no gene match: 18. The length of the CDR3 is 18 residues. Per the germline V gene, CDR1 is SNHLY and CDR2 is FYNNEI. As DNA, the CDR3 is TGTGCCAGCATGATCGACAGCGGGGGAGGTCAGCCTCAAGAGACCCAGTACTTC. Translating it yields CASMIDSGGGQPQETQYF. Variable domain in full (rest from reference TRBV2 and TRBJ2-5): EPEVTQTPSHQVTQMGQEVILRCVPISNHLYFYWYRQILGQKVEFLVSFYNNEISEKSEIFDDQFSVERPDGSNFTLKIRSTKLEDSAMYFCASMIDSGGGQPQETQYFGPGTRLLVL.

This clonotype was observed at least ten times. V and J are TRBV5-1 and TRBJ2-6; D unclear. Germline V gene data show CDR1 as SGHRS and CDR2 as YFSETQ. Trimming cost V 4 bases and J 4 bases, with 12 bases left between them. The CDR3 is made up of 15 amino acids. In DNA form, the CDR3 reads TGCGCCAGCAGCCCGCAGTGGTCCGGGGCCAACGTCCTGACTTTC. The encoded protein is CASSPQWSGANVLTF.

This clonotype was counted a few times. This chain connects TRBV7-8 to TRBJ1-1; D remains ambiguous. From germline, CDR1 is SGHVS and CDR2 FQNEAQ. This CDR3 spans 16 amino acids. V lost 1 base and J lost 3, with 15 bases in between. DNA of the CDR3: TGTGCCAGCAGCTTAGTTGGGTCTCGCCAGGACACTGAAGCTTTCTTT. Its translation is CASSLVGSRQDTEAFF.

V gene TRBV6-6 combines with J gene TRBJ2-1; TRBD2 aligns across 7 bases. This CDR3 region has 16 residues. V shed 0 bases, J shed 5 bases, and the junction held 7 bases outside the gene matches. Per the germline V gene, CDR1 is MNHNY and CDR2 is SVGAGI (reference sequence). CDR3: CASSYSGERGNNEQFF. The CDR3 DNA reads as TGTGCCAGCAGTTACTCGGGGGAGCGGGGAAACAATGAGCAGTTCTTC.

CDR3 DNA sequence: TGTGCCAGCCGCCAACAGGAGCTAGCCAAAAACATTCAGTACTTC. It is translated as CASRQQELAKNIQYF. V usage is TRBV7-9 and J usage is TRBJ2-4; the D gene is possibly TRBD1 (5 bases). With 8 bases removed from V and 0 bases from J, the gap between germline ends came to 14 bases. Germline values: CDR1 SEHNR, CDR2 FQNEAQ (reference sequence). This CDR3 is 15 amino acids long.

This clonotype was detected ten times or more. J is TRBJ2-1 and V is TRBV11-2, with D uncertain. The CDR3 consists of 13 residues. CDR1 is SGHAT and CDR2 is FQNNGV in the germline V gene. Deletions cut 8 bases from V and 6 bases from J, with 14 bases between. Here the CDR3 DNA reads TGTGCCAGCGGCCAAGCGACGGGCAATGAGCAGTTCTTC. Translating it yields CASGQATGNEQFF.

This clonotype was counted between two and nine times. The V and J genes are TRBV5-1 and TRBJ2-2, with D tentatively TRBD1 (6 bases). The CDR3 runs 15 residues. CDR1 and CDR2 from the germline V gene are SGHRS and YFSETQ. V was cut by 1 base and J by 1 base, with 8 bases left in between. In DNA form, the CDR3 reads TGCGCCAGCAGCTTGACAGGGATGAACACCGGGGAGCTGTTTTTT. Translation: CASSLTGMNTGELFF.

This clonotype was seen many times. V is TRBV5-5 and J is TRBJ2-5; D perhaps matches TRBD1 (5 bases). Trimming removed 3 bases at V and 1 base at J, with 16 bases between. The CDR3 extends over 16 amino acids. CDR1 is SGHKS, CDR2 YYEKEE, per germline (reference sequence). For the CDR3, the DNA is TGTGCCAGCAGCTACCGGACGACAGCATTCCAAGAGACCCAGTACTTC. Protein product: CASSYRTTAFQETQYF.

This clonotype came up many times. The V gene is TRBV11-3, the J gene TRBJ2-7; D perhaps matches TRBD2 (6 bases). Between the trimmed V and J ends, which lost 5 bases and 1 base, there was a span of 15 bases. The CDR3 has 15 residues. The germline gives CDR1 SGHNT, CDR2 YENEEA. The CDR3 nucleotides read TGTGCCAGCAGCAAATATGGCGGGGAGTCCTACGAGCAGTACTTC. This codes for CASSKYGGESYEQYF.

This clonotype was observed many times. The V call is TRBV30, the J call TRBJ1-6, with D uncertain. CDR1 is GTSNPN and CDR2 is SVGIG in the germline V gene (reference sequence). The CDR3 spans 14 residues. Trimming took off 1 base at V and 5 bases at J, with 9 bases between the two ends. The CDR3 nucleotides are TGTGCCTGGAGTGGCGGGAGGGATAATTCACCCCTCCACTTT. Its translation: CAWSGGRDNSPLHF.

CDR3 DNA sequence: TGTGCCAGCAGTGGACAAGAGGGGACAGGGGGAGATACGCAGTATTTT. The encoded protein is CASSGQEGTGGDTQYF. This rearrangement joins TRBV6-1 to TRBJ2-3, with TRBD1 matching over 11 bases. The CDR3 totals 16 residues. With 4 bases clipped from V and 5 bases from J, the junction kept 8 bases outside the gene matches. CDR1 MNHNS and CDR2 SASEGT come from the germline V gene.

This clonotype was detected ten times or more. The chain has TRBV30 and TRBJ1-1, with D unresolved. This CDR3 has 13 amino acids. The germline V gene has CDR1 GTSNPN and CDR2 SVGIG (reference sequence). V was cut by 5 bases and J by 2 bases, with 12 bases left in between. The CDR3 region has the DNA TGTGCCTGGGAAACCTCTGGAAACACTGAAGCTTTCTTT. Translating gives CAWETSGNTEAFF.

As concerns this clonotype: A much larger clonotype is one base distant, so this may be a read error. The chain links TRBV19 to TRBJ2-1; TRBD1 matches at 7 bases. The DNA end is more similar to TRBJ2-7, so the J call may be wrong. The CDR3 has 14 residues. Per the germline V gene, CDR1 is LNHDA and CDR2 is SQIVND (reference sequence). The DNA for the CDR3 is TGTGCCAGTAGAAAGGGACAGAGATACAATGAGCAGTACTTC. Protein product: CASRKGQRYNEQYF.

In its sample, this clonotype was seen many times. The rearrangement uses TRBV9 and TRBJ2-3; no clear D. The CDR3 runs to 16 residues. The germline V gene encodes CDR1 SGDLS and CDR2 YYNGEE. V was cut by 0 bases and J by 0 bases, with 11 bases left in between. The CDR3 reads CASSVGLVKSTDTQYF. CDR3 sequence (DNA): TGTGCCAGCAGCGTAGGCCTCGTCAAAAGCACAGATACGCAGTATTTT. Variable domain in full (rest from reference TRBV9 and TRBJ2-3): DSGVTQTPKHLITATGQRVTLRCSPRSGDLSVYWYQQSLDQGLQFLIQYYNGEERAKGNILERFSAQQFPDLHSELNLSSLELGDSALYFCASSVGLVKSTDTQYFGPGTRLTVL.

In its sample, this clonotype was seen many times. V gene TRBV5-5 combines with J gene TRBJ1-5, with 8 bases aligning to TRBD1. Germline CDR1 SGHKS, CDR2 YYEKEE (reference sequence). Trimming removed 1 base from V and 4 bases from J; junction bases left unmatched: 7. The CDR3 is made up of 16 amino acids. The CDR3 sequence: CASSLYRTGGNQPQHF. CDR3 nucleotide sequence: TGTGCCAGCAGCTTGTATCGTACAGGGGGGAATCAGCCCCAGCATTTT.